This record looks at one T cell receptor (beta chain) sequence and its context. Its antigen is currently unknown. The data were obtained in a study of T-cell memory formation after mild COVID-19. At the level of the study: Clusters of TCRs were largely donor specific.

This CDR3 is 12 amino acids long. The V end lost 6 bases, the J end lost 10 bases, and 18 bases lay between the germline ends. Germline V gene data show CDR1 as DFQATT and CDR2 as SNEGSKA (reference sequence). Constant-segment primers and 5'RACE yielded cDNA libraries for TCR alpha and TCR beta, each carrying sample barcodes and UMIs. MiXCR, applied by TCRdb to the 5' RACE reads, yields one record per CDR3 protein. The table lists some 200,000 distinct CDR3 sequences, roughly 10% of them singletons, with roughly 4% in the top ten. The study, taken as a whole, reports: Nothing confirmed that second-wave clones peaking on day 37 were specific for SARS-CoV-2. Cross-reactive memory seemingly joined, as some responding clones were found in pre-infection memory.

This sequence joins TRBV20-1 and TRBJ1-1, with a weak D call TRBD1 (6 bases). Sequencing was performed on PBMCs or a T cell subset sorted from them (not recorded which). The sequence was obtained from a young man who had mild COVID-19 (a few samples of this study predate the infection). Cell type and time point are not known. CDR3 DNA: TGCAGTGCGACGAGGGGGGCGGGGCGAGCTTTCTTT. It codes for CSATRGAGRAFF.